This T cell receptor (beta chain) was sequenced during a study of blood T cell repertoires in COVID-19. In the study overall: Material from acute and convalescent COVID-19 was sourced from the United States, Italy and Spain.

In the authors' workflow: Amplification with reference gene primers provided the estimates of nucleated cell counts. TCRdb's table, derived via immunoSEQ multiplex PCR, lists solely in-frame clones and lacks some. D and trimming were read from the DNA, whereas the V and J calls and clone size are those reported in that table. The repertoire holds fewer than 75,000 clones, with roughly 89% as singletons. V lost 0 bases, J lost 9 bases, and 10 bases lay in between. CDR1 and CDR2 from the germline V gene are SGHRS and YFSETQ. This CDR3 is built from 13 residues. This chain links TRBV5-1 with TRBJ2-1; D gene ambiguous. This clonotype originated in a man between 60 and 75 years old with acute or convalescent COVID-19. The sequencing sample was made of peripheral blood. The CDR3 DNA reads as TGCGCCAGCAGCTTGGCCTTTACTCGTGAGCAGTTCTTC. It codes for CASSLAFTREQFF.